This TCR beta chain was found in a study of T cell responses to AZD1222 COVID-19 vaccine (dated by TCRdb to the early 2020s). As for the study more broadly: AZD1222 recipients with second doses at about 4 weeks or about 12 weeks were pooled, because spike-specific TCR depth and breadth did not differ between schedules. Enrollment into the trials was organized by age into subgroups of 18-55, 56-69 and 70-plus years, and those subgroups contained roughly 150, 30 and 60 TCR-sequenced participants, respectively. A total of approximately 230 trial participants underwent TCR sequencing, of whom 207 received two doses of AZD1222 and 26 received two doses of the MenACWY control vaccine. General study outcomes and caveats: Participants were mostly white British and included more females than males, and it was suggested by the authors that clonal diversity may have been underestimated. Conclusions about previously exposed vaccinees were limited because only six AZD1222 recipients were SARS-CoV-2 seropositive at baseline. Because no day 14 peak-response samples were available, repertoires were characterized only after the peak T cell response. Reportedly, close to half of the unique spike-specific TCRs recognized epitopes lying outside the regions that are mutated in the B.1.351 and B.1.1.7 variants. The whole spike protein was spanned by vaccine-associated CD4 TCRs, and dominant responses were seen in regions 160-218 and 743-854. In the small 56-69-year group, the increase in depth fell short of significance, most likely because of low power. Spike-specific TCR breadth and depth rose significantly after two AZD1222 doses compared with day 0 and with MenACWY recipients.

This clone has only one observation. Its antigen is currently not known. No quality values exist for individual bases; no much larger clone is one base distant. CDR1 and CDR2 (SGHNT, YENEEA) derive from the germline V gene. Inclusive of the bounding cysteine and phenylalanine, the CDR3 is 13 residues long. The kept DNA is CDR3 alone, 39 bases in frame from the first base. The germline ends are 7 bases apart after V is trimmed by 2 bases and J by 3 bases. The CDR3 regions of human TCRbeta chains were subjected to immunosequencing. The authors processed their data as follows. Repertoire TCRs were matched against a reference library of SARS-CoV-2-specific TCRs generated with the MIRA antigen-specificity platform. Breadth meant the fraction of unique TCRs that were SARS-CoV-2-associated, whereas depth meant the fraction of total T cells that were SARS-CoV-2-associated. Each spike-specific TCR was assigned to its reactive spike region and to a CD4 or CD8 class using the MIRA data. Log10-transformed breadth and depth values were compared by one-way ANOVA with Sidak's multiple comparisons tests. TCRdb limited this immuneACCESS table to in-frame rearrangements with V and J called. A share of clones is missing; checked studies link under half to unresolved V genes, and the rest is unexplained. That table furnishes V, J and clone size, whereas the DNA furnished D and trimming. This sample holds 150,000 to 200,000 clones; around 93% were observed only once. The ten largest clonotypes hold 4.4% of the sample.

Taken with the paper, the label for time point translates to: baseline before first vaccination. The vaccinee samples were drawn from two UK trials, COV001 and COV002, one of which was a single-blind randomized controlled phase 2/3 trial testing AZD1222 (ChAdOx1 nCoV-19) in healthy adults. For TCRbeta chain sequencing, PBMC samples were collected from trial participants at day 0 and at day 28 after the second dose. The chain was built from TRBV11-3 and TRBJ1-1, with the D gene not confidently named. The TCR originated in an adult in good health. The material sequenced was peripheral blood, taken on day 0 of AZD1222 vaccination. The DNA sequence is as follows: TGTGCCAGCAGCTTATATACTGACACTGAAGCTTTCTTT. Translated, it gives CASSLYTDTEAFF.